The present T cell receptor beta chain was sequenced within a study of blood T cell repertoires in COVID-19. Overall study context: Samples representing acute and convalescent COVID-19 were sourced from the United States, Italy and Spain. PBMCs, B-cell-depleted T cells, or T cells were the source of the cDNA or gDNA that made up the material.

Trimming pared 3 bases from V and 12 bases from J, leaving 15 bases between. The length of the CDR3 is 13 residues. Germline values: CDR1 SGHDN, CDR2 FVKESK. As originally analysed: Reference gene primer amplification gave estimated nucleated cell counts. The repertoire was sequenced with immunoSEQ multiplex PCR; TCRdb's copy has only in-frame clones and lacks some. The V and J calls and the clone size are those of that table, but D and trimming were determined from the DNA. The repertoire holds about 14,000 clones, with approximately 88% as singletons. The source of this sequence is a human donor with active COVID-19. The donor label of this sample is uncertain. V and J are TRBV14 and TRBJ2-1, with D possibly TRBD1 on 6 matching bases. The specimen sequenced was peripheral blood. The CDR3 protein is CASSQRVQGGQFF. CDR3 DNA sequence: TGTGCCAGCAGCCAGAGGGTACAGGGTGGGCAGTTCTTC.